This TCR beta chain was documented in a study of blood T cell repertoires in COVID-19. Study-level background: The United States, Italy and Spain provided the acute and convalescent COVID-19 samples.

This CDR3 is 16 amino acids long. With 3 bases clipped from V and 0 bases from J, the junction kept 5 bases outside the gene matches. From germline, CDR1 is KGHSH and CDR2 LQKENI. Method: immunoSEQ multiplex PCR; TCRdb's copy keeps in-frame clones and lacks some. The table includes 60,000 to 75,000 clones, more than 75% detected once. The chain carries TRBV18 and TRBJ1-1; TRBD1 aligns across 9 bases. The sequenced material came from peripheral blood. This receptor was taken from a man in his 60s with acute or convalescent COVID-19. CDR3 DNA sequence: TGTGCCAGCTCACCTATAACAGGGGGCATGAACACTGAAGCTTTCTTT. It is translated as CASSPITGGMNTEAFF.